Presented here are 14 T cell receptor beta chains from one specimen sequenced in a study of CD8+ T cells in alopecia areata. Sorting used CD4, CD8alpha, NKG2D, NKG2ACE and other markers on pooled cutaneous lymph node cells. cDNA reverse transcribed from extracted RNA served as the sequencing template. The data were produced by immunoSEQ multiplex PCR, yet TCRdb's version contains in-frame clones alone and is incomplete. Altogether 20,000 or so clones were found in the sample, and no singletons occur. Sequencing was performed on CD8+ T cells sorted from a lymph node. These receptor sequences come from a C3H/HeJ mouse with alopecia areata. The strain bears MHC haplotype H2-k.

Regarding this clone: Any gene name here is a mouse gene name. The read stops 4 residues short of the end of the CDR3; the missing end is completed from the germline J gene. The genes are TRBV1 and TRBJ1-1, with no clear D. The length of the CDR3 is 14 residues. With 3 bases removed from V and 0 bases from J, the gap between germline ends came to 8 bases. From germline, CDR1 is NSQYPW and CDR2 LRSPGD (reference sequence). The DNA read from the CDR3 is TGCACCTGCAGTGCCCCCCCACAGAACACA. Translated, it gives CTCSAPPQNT. The whole CDR3 sequence is CTCSAPPQNTEVFF.

As concerns this clone: Gene names refer to mouse genes. Sequencing ends 4 residues short of the CDR3 end; the germline J gene provides the rest. The J gene is TRBJ2-3, the V gene TRBV19; 10 bases agree with TRBD1. The J segment lost 3 bases and the V segment lost 7 bases, leaving 5 bases of the junction unmatched. CDR3 length: 14 residues. In germline, CDR1 is FNHDT, CDR2 SITEND (reference sequence). The sequenced CDR3 bases are TGTGCCAGCTATTCGGGACAGGGGGCAGAA. This codes for CASYSGQGAE. The whole CDR3 sequence is CASYSGQGAETLYF. Combining the CDR3 with reference TRBV19 and TRBJ2-3 gives the whole variable domain GGIITQTPKFLIGQEGQKLTLKCQQNFNHDTMYWYRQDSGKGLRLIYYSITENDLQKGDLSEGYDASREKKSSFSLTVTSAQKNEMAVFLCASYSGQGAETLYFGSGTRLTVL.

Note on this clone: Gene names are the mouse ones. The read ends 4 residues shy of where the CDR3 ends; the end is completed using the germline J gene. This chain connects TRBV19 to TRBJ2-4; D uncertain. The CDR3 covers 14 residues. CDR1 is FNHDT, CDR2 SITEND, per germline (reference sequence). Trimming removed 5 bases from V and 0 bases from J, with 10 bases in between. The CDR3 protein is CASSLDTSQNTLYF. The sequenced CDR3 bases are TGTGCCAGCAGCCTCGACACTAGTCAAAAC.

As concerns this clone: The gene symbols are mouse symbols. The read falls 4 residues short of the CDR3 end, and the missing part is taken from the germline J gene. This sequence joins TRBV19 and TRBJ2-7; 10 positions match TRBD1. The CDR3 contains 14 residues. In germline, CDR1 is FNHDT, CDR2 SITEND (reference sequence). CDR3 bases read: TGTGCCAGCAGTATTTTGGGACAGGGGTAT. Translation gives CASSILGQGY. The CDR3, in full, reads CASSILGQGYEQYF.

This clone was seen at least ten times. Gene names denote mouse genes. Incomplete CDR3 DNA: TGTGCCAGCAGTGGGACTGGTCTCCAAGAC. Its protein product is CASSGTGLQD. The entire CDR3 is CASSGTGLQDTQYF. The V call is TRBV13-3, the J call TRBJ2-5; 7 nucleotides line up with TRBD2. The DNA ends 4 residues before the CDR3 does, and the rest of the CDR3 is filled in from the germline J gene. The CDR3 runs to 14 residues. J was trimmed by 2 bases and V by 3 bases; bases with no gene match: 3. Germline assignment: CDR1 NNHDY and CDR2 SYVADS.

This clone was seen repeatedly, ten times or more. The genes and germline here are from mouse. The CDR3 end is not reached by the read, which stops 4 residues before it; the germline J gene fills it in. The rearrangement links TRBV13-3 to TRBJ2-2; 7 bases agree with TRBD2. In germline, CDR1 is NNHDY, CDR2 SYVADS. Trimming removed 0 bases from V and 2 bases from J; junction bases left unmatched: 1. The length of the CDR3 is 15 residues. The covered CDR3 bases are TGTGCCAGCAGTGATGCCTGGGGGAACACCGGG. Translated: CASSDAWGNTG. The complete CDR3 sequence is CASSDAWGNTGQLYF. The full variable domain, completed using reference TRBV13-3 and TRBJ2-2, is EAAVTQSPRSKVAVTGGKVTLSCHQTNNHDYMYWYRQDTGHGLRLIHYSYVADSTEKGDIPDGYKASRPSQENFSLILELASLSQTAVYFCASSDAWGNTGQLYFGEGSKLTVL.

Ten or more counts support this clone. Gene names and germline match the mouse. The read ends 4 residues before the CDR3 terminus; that terminus is restored from the germline J gene. The chain is built from TRBV5 and TRBJ1-4, with D possibly matching TRBD1 (6 bases). Germline V gene sequence: CDR1 LGHNA, CDR2 YNLKQL (reference sequence). The CDR3 is made up of 15 amino acids. Trimming shortened V by 0 bases and J by 4 bases, and 9 bases separated the two germline ends. The CDR3 loop is CASSQEGHLNERLFF. The covered CDR3 bases are TGTGCCAGCAGCCAAGAGGGACATCTCAACGAA.

In its sample, this clone was seen many times. Gene names refer to mouse genes. The DNA ends 4 residues before the CDR3 does, and the rest of the CDR3 is filled in from the germline J gene. The genes are TRBV12-1 and TRBJ1-2, with D unclear. V lost 4 bases and J lost 0, with 8 bases in between. CDR1 is SGHSN, CDR2 HYEKVE, per germline. The CDR3 covers 13 residues. Partial CDR3 DNA: TGTGCCAGCTCCACGACTCCAAACTCC. It translates to CASSTTPNS. The full CDR3 sequence reads CASSTTPNSDYTF.

In its sample, this clone was seen a few times. At residue 10, TCRdb's protein disagrees with the DNA translation; the protein shown here derives from the DNA. The gene names given are mouse names. The CDR3 end lies 3 residues beyond the end of the read and is filled in from the germline J gene. The chain recombines TRBV30 with TRBJ1-6, with 9 bases fitting TRBD1. TRBJ1-6 counts as an open reading frame of uncertain function. Germline V gives CDR1 SQVVS, CDR2 ANEGSEA. The V segment lost 3 bases and the J segment 7 bases; nucleotides outside the gene matches: 1. The CDR3 sequence is 13 residues long. The CDR3 bases that were read are TGTAGTTCTAGGACAGGGGGGAATTCGCCC. Protein sequence: CSSRTGGNSP. The entire CDR3 sequence reads CSSRTGGNSPLYF.

This clone occurred a few times. Gene labels here are mouse ones. The CDR3 is cut off 4 residues early in the read; its end comes from the germline J gene. The gene calls are TRBV19 and TRBJ2-3, with 12 bases lining up with TRBD2. Trimming removed 4 bases from V and 4 bases from J; junction bases left unmatched: 4. The CDR3 runs to 15 residues. Germline V lookup: CDR1 FNHDT, CDR2 SITEND (reference sequence). CDR3 loop: CASSPGLGGSETLYF. The CDR3 bases that were read are TGTGCCAGCAGTCCGGGACTGGGGGGATCAGAA.

This clone appeared many times. Gene names and germline match the mouse. The sequenced fragment ends 4 residues before the CDR3 boundary, so the rest is inferred from the germline J gene. The rearrangement uses TRBV13-1 and TRBJ2-7, with 8 positions matching TRBD1. The CDR3 length is 13 residues. V lost 6 bases to trimming and J lost 0 bases; unmatched junction nucleotides: 2. CDR1 is NSHNY and CDR2 is SYGAGN in the germline V gene. The CDR3 bases that were read are TGTGCCAGCAAGGACAGGGTCTCCTAT. This translates into CASKDRVSY. The full CDR3 sequence reads CASKDRVSYEQYF.

In its sample, this clone was seen a few times. The germline and genes are mouse ones. The read ends 4 residues early relative to the CDR3; the germline J gene fills the gap. The rearrangement uses TRBV1 and TRBJ1-4; 7 bases match TRBD1. Trimming cost V 3 bases and J 4 bases; bases outside gene matches: 2. The CDR3 extends over 14 amino acids. Germline CDR1 and CDR2: NSQYPW and LRSPGD (reference sequence). Here the CDR3 reads CTCSAGTVNERLFF. The CDR3 DNA, read in part, is TGCACCTGCAGTGCCGGGACAGTCAACGAA.

Regarding this clone: The gene names given are mouse names. The read halts 4 residues ahead of the CDR3 end, with the missing end drawn from the germline J gene. The chain carries TRBV29 and TRBJ2-7; TRBD1 might be the D (5 bases). This CDR3 is 13 amino acids long. The germline V gene has CDR1 MSHET and CDR2 SYDVDS. Trimming cost V 3 bases and J 3 bases, with 9 bases left between them. CDR3 sequence reads: CASSFLGHYEQYF. The sequenced part of the CDR3 DNA is TGTGCTAGCAGTTTTCTTGGACACTAT.

This clone has a handful of counts. These gene names are mouse names. With the read ending 4 residues before the CDR3 end, the germline J gene is used to fill in that end. The chain links TRBV13-2 to TRBJ1-1; TRBD1 aligns across 10 bases. J lost 3 bases, V lost 3 bases, and 2 bases had no gene match. This CDR3 is built from 14 residues. The germline gives CDR1 NNHNN, CDR2 SYGAGS (reference sequence). CDR3 protein: CASGVGQGYTEVFF. The CDR3 DNA, read in part, is TGTGCCAGCGGTGTGGGACAGGGGTACACA.